This T cell receptor beta chain appears in the sequencing data of a study of CD4 T cells in relation to SARS-CoV-2 and coronaviruses (dated by TCRdb to the early 2020s). As for the study more broadly: In the ViraFEST assay, PBMCs were cultured with antigen for approximately 11 days, after which TCR beta CDR3s were sequenced to identify antigen-specific clonal expansions. Patient-derived lymphoblastoid cell lines were used to map the HLA restriction of shared crossreactive spike epitopes. The Adaptive Biotechnologies TCR-sequencing kit was used for samples from a few pre-COVID donors and for the naive versus memory experiments, whereas the other data were Illumina-based. For other donors in the study, expansion assays were sequenced with a different, Illumina-based TCR-beta assay. Memory CD4+ T cell crossreactivity between SARS-CoV-2 and common cold coronavirus spike proteins was assessed at the TCR clonotype level in the study. The negative reference condition was either a culture with an HIV-1 Nef peptide pool or a culture with no peptide. Broad study findings and their caveats: Pre-pandemic and post-infection samples were not both contributed by any donor, so tracing of the source of pre-existing responses was limited. In about 61% of donors, memory CD4+ clonotypes turned up that crossrecognized SARS-CoV-2 and at least one common cold coronavirus spike. The study was limited by small numbers of patients and tested TCRs. Significantly weaker SARS-CoV-2-driven expansion was shown by crossreactive clones than by monoreactive clones, consistent with antigenic imprinting. Because the crossreactivity analysis focused on spike protein, crossreactivity against other viral proteins was not assessed.

Libraries were constructed by the immunoSEQ multiplex PCR assay. As for the original processing: During preprocessing, nonproductive sequences were discarded, as were any CDR3s that did not begin with C, did not end with F or W, or were shorter than 7 amino acids. The MANAFEST web app identified antigen-specific clonotypes based on expansion compared with the reference and other culture wells. To be counted as positive, a clone had to show significant expansion compared with the reference culture, at an FDR below 0.05, in 2 of 3 replicate wells. A further requirement for positive clones was significant expansion compared with all other tandem wells, along with an odds ratio above 5. After three terminal residues were trimmed from each end, CDR3 homology was quantified as pairwise Levenshtein distance using the stringdist R package. TCRdb retrieved this table from immuneACCESS and kept in-frame rearrangements only. Not all clones are present; in checked studies, unresolved V genes account for under half, and no reason is known for the remainder. Clone size and the V and J calls come from that table; the DNA yielded D and trimming. The sample table shows tens of thousands of clones, and more than 60% are seen once. The top ten clonotypes cover less than 20% of the sample.

On this clone itself: Its target antigen remains unknown. No base quality values were provided; no much bigger clone lies one nucleotide off.

CD4+ T cells from unexposed donors were collected before the COVID-19 pandemic (2011-2018). Following 10 days of culture, the EasySep CD4+ T cell isolation kit was used to isolate CD4+ T cells. As cell numbers permitted, CD4+ T cells from unexposed donors were tested for reactivity to SARS-CoV-2 S and N and to four common cold coronavirus spike pools. Each well received over 1.5 million PBMCs, cultured in IMDM supplemented with approximately 5.3% human AB serum and around 9 IU/ml IL-2. Half of the culture medium was replaced with fresh IL-2-containing medium on days 3 and 7. In general, triplicate replicate wells were used for every peptide culture condition. Leukapheresis product for the unexposed donors was bought commercially. Ficoll-Paque PLUS gradient centrifugation was used to isolate PBMCs from either whole blood or leukapheresis product. PBMCs were either cryopreserved at -140°C or used fresh in the expansion assay. The QIAamp Micro DNA Kit was used to extract genomic DNA from the CD4+ T cells.

The CDR3, from cysteine to phenylalanine, totals 14 residues. The entry retains the CDR3 DNA only, 42 bases that are in frame from base 1. The germline V gene yields KGHSH for CDR1 and LQKENI for CDR2. The junction shows trimming of 3 bases on V and 4 bases on J, plus 10 bases between the germline ends. This clonotype was obtained from a human donor in good health. The chain couples TRBV18 to TRBJ2-4, with the D gene uncertain. The sample comprised CD4+ T cells from PBMCs, cultured in vitro. This receptor has the CDR3 CASSPRRLKNIQYF. The base sequence is TGTGCCAGCTCACCCCGGCGCCTAAAAAACATTCAGTACTTC.